The 7 T cell receptor beta chains listed next were all sequenced from one sample in a study of blood T cells in healthy people across ages. A J-beta primer mix and a sample-barcoded 5' primer were used in a second PCR of roughly 6 to 11 cycles. A single record per CDR3 protein comes from TCRdb applying MiXCR to the 5' RACE reads. The table has 1.5 million to 2 million distinct CDR3 sequences, 25% to 30% seen once. Sequencing was performed on blood. These receptors were taken from a young woman in good health.

The sample holds a few counts of this clonotype. This chain uses TRBV4-1 with TRBJ2-3; 10 nucleotides line up with TRBD2. With 2 bases clipped from V and 6 bases from J, the junction kept 8 bases outside the gene matches. The length of the CDR3 is 16 residues. The V gene's germline CDR1 is MGHRA and CDR2 YSYEKL. The CDR3 DNA is TGCGCCAGCAGCCAACGGACTAGCGGTGGCCCGGATACGCAGTATTTT. It specifies CASSQRTSGGPDTQYF.

This chain connects TRBV11-2 to TRBJ1-1, with D possibly matching TRBD1 (5 bases). The CDR3 contains 15 residues. V gave up 4 bases and J gave up 1 base, with 13 bases separating them. From germline, CDR1 is SGHAT and CDR2 FQNNGV. The CDR3 DNA follows: TGTGCCAGCAGCTCCCAGGGACCCAGGAACACTGAAGCTTTCTTT. Amino acid sequence: CASSSQGPRNTEAFF.

This clonotype was seen only a few times. The V call is TRBV12-3 or TRBV12-4, the J call TRBJ2-5; TRBD2 agrees at 11 bases. Trimming took 5 bases from V and 5 from J; bases not matched to a gene: 28. The CDR3 is 22 amino acids. CDR3 sequence reads: CASSLTSGGEGGSLALSETQYF. For the CDR3, the DNA is TGTGCCAGCAGTCTCACTAGCGGGGGCGAAGGCGGTTCCTTGGCCCTCTCTGAGACCCAGTACTTC.

There are a few counts of this clonotype. The chain has TRBV5-1 and TRBJ1-1; no clear D. This CDR3 is built from 15 residues. V lost 7 bases, J lost 2 bases, and 18 bases lay in between. Per the germline V gene, CDR1 is SGHRS and CDR2 is YFSETQ. CDR3 nucleotides: TGCGCCAGCGTTCCGGGCTCGGAGGGAAACACTGAAGCTTTCTTT. This gives the protein CASVPGSEGNTEAFF.

V is TRBV28 and J is TRBJ1-4, with TRBD1 matching over 9 bases. Germline lookup yields CDR1 MDHEN and CDR2 SYDVKM. The V gene end was trimmed by 6 bases and the J gene end by 10 bases; junction bases not matched to a gene: 12. This CDR3 is built from 15 residues. The CDR3 region has the DNA TGTGCCAGCAGCCCAAGACAGGGGGGTCTTCTAAAACTGTTTTTT. Amino acid sequence: CASSPRQGGLLKLFF.

This clonotype was seen only a few times. This chain joins TRBV4-2 and TRBJ2-3, with 10 bases fitting TRBD2. The CDR3 extends over 18 amino acids. Looked up from germline, CDR1 is LGHNA and CDR2 is YNFKEQ. V lost 0 bases and J lost 2; bases outside the gene matches: 8. In DNA form, the CDR3 reads TGTGCCAGCAGCCAAGAAGTAGCGGGGGGCTTAAACACAGATACGCAGTATTTT. Amino acids: CASSQEVAGGLNTDTQYF.

This clonotype was seen ten or more times. V is TRBV24-1 and J is TRBJ2-7; TRBD1 matches at 8 bases. The CDR3 has 14 amino acids. CDR1 is KGHDR and CDR2 is SFDVKD in the germline V gene. V shed 4 bases and J 1 base; nucleotides not matched to a gene: 2. This CDR3 is CATSETGASYEQYF. The CDR3 DNA sequence: TGTGCCACCAGTGAGACAGGGGCATCCTACGAGCAGTACTTC.